The T cell receptor beta chain described here comes from a study of T-cell reconstitution after alpha-beta-depleted transplantation in children. It was with unique molecular identifiers that the TCRbeta library was prepared. TCRdb recomputed calls from the PCR reads with MiXCR, one row per CDR3 protein. The table records around 100,000 distinct CDR3 sequences, about 9.3% of them present only once. The germline V gene has CDR1 SGHTA and CDR2 FQGNSA. The germline V and J ends were trimmed by 2 bases and 4 bases, with 11 bases remaining between them. The CDR3 runs to 14 residues. This clonotype came up a few times.

Here the sequenced sample was PBMCs, taken before TCRalphabeta/CD19-depleted stem cell transplant. This chain joins TRBV7-2 and TRBJ1-1; D ambiguous. The TCR comes from a boy aged 2 to 9 with acute lymphoblastic leukemia, due to receive a stem cell transplant. CDR3 sequence: CASSLKAGGTEAFF. The CDR3 nucleotides read TGTGCCAGCAGCTTAAAGGCAGGCGGCACTGAAGCTTTCTTT.